The rows below give T cell receptor beta chains drawn from one sample of a study of vaccination and CD4 T cells after COVID-19. Using its own MiXCR run on the PCR reads, TCRdb lists one record per CDR3 protein. The sample has some 10,000 distinct CDR3 sequences, around half seen once. These receptors have no identified antigens. Specimen: CD4+ T cells from blood, cultured in vitro. All receptors come from a human donor who had recovered from COVID-19. CDR3s include the opening cysteine and the closing phenylalanine or tryptophan. Fields, in order: CDR3 protein, CDR3 DNA, V gene, clone size, D gene, J gene. D genes are given only for firm matches. Clone size is stated in some rows and not others, as once, few, many or a class when expanded.

CDR3 protein: CASSRRGSLDSNQPQHF
CDR3 DNA: TGTGCCAGTAGTAGGAGGGGGAGTTTAGATAGCAATCAGCCCCAGCATTTT
V gene: TRBV19
clone size: .
D gene: .
J gene: TRBJ1-5

CDR3 protein: CASKTGGRGVEQYF
CDR3 DNA: TGCGCCAGCAAAACAGGGGGTAGAGGTGTGGAGCAGTACTTC
V gene: TRBV10-2
clone size: .
D gene: TRBD1
J gene: TRBJ2-7

CDR3 protein: CASSPRQSSYNSPLHF
CDR3 DNA: TGTGCCAGCAGTCCACGACAGAGCTCCTATAATTCACCCCTCCACTTT
V gene: TRBV12-3/TRBV12-4
clone size: .
D gene: .
J gene: TRBJ1-6

CDR3 protein: CASSPTGTGAKLDQPQHF
CDR3 DNA: TGTGCCAGTAGTCCGACAGGGACAGGGGCCAAGTTGGATCAGCCCCAGCATTTT
V gene: TRBV19
clone size: .
D gene: TRBD1
J gene: TRBJ1-5

CDR3 protein: CASTNLGRGPDTIYF
CDR3 DNA: TGTGCCAGCACCAATCTAGGCCGGGGGCCGGACACCATATATTTT
V gene: TRBV7-9
clone size: .
D gene: .
J gene: TRBJ1-3

CDR3 protein: CASRRDIRSGYTF
CDR3 DNA: TGTGCCAGCAGACGGGACATTCGGTCCGGCTACACCTTC
V gene: TRBV12-3/TRBV12-4
clone size: .
D gene: .
J gene: TRBJ1-2

CDR3 protein: CATSRDGVSNQPQHF
CDR3 DNA: TGTGCCACCAGCAGAGATGGGGTAAGCAATCAGCCCCAGCATTTT
V gene: TRBV15
clone size: .
D gene: .
J gene: TRBJ1-5

CDR3 protein: CASSLEVAFGTQYF
CDR3 DNA: TGTGCCAGCAGCTTAGAGGTGGCCTTCGGGACCCAGTACTTC
V gene: TRBV7-2
clone size: .
D gene: .
J gene: TRBJ2-5

CDR3 protein: CASRGFVEAFF
CDR3 DNA: TGTGCCAGCAGGGGGTTTGTTGAAGCTTTCTTT
V gene: TRBV12-3/TRBV12-4
clone size: .
D gene: .
J gene: TRBJ1-1

CDR3 protein: CATRPGGLDTEAFF
CDR3 DNA: TGTGCCACCAGGCCAGGGGGATTGGACACTGAAGCTTTCTTT
V gene: TRBV24-1
clone size: .
D gene: TRBD1
J gene: TRBJ1-1

CDR3 protein: CASSVESGTTYSPLHF
CDR3 DNA: TGTGCCAGCAGCGTAGAATCTGGGACAACTTATTCACCCCTCCACTTT
V gene: TRBV9
clone size: .
D gene: .
J gene: TRBJ1-6

CDR3 protein: CATSRDNGGTDTQYF
CDR3 DNA: TGTGCCACCAGCAGAGATAATGGGGGCACAGATACGCAGTATTTT
V gene: TRBV15
clone size: few
D gene: .
J gene: TRBJ2-3

CDR3 protein: CASSEVGLSADTQYF
CDR3 DNA: TGTGCCAGCAGTGAAGTGGGACTATCGGCCGATACGCAGTATTTT
V gene: TRBV6-1
clone size: .
D gene: TRBD2
J gene: TRBJ2-3

CDR3 protein: CASGGSNTEAFF
CDR3 DNA: TGTGCCAGCGGGGGATCGAACACTGAAGCTTTCTTT
V gene: TRBV7-6
clone size: few
D gene: .
J gene: TRBJ1-1

CDR3 protein: CASRPLGDLAKNIQYF
CDR3 DNA: TGTGCCAGCAGGCCCTTAGGGGATCTAGCCAAAAACATTCAGTACTTC
V gene: TRBV27
clone size: .
D gene: .
J gene: TRBJ2-4

CDR3 protein: CASSFGQGAYNEQFF
CDR3 DNA: TGCGCCAGCAGCTTCGGACAGGGGGCCTACAATGAGCAGTTCTTC
V gene: TRBV5-1
clone size: .
D gene: TRBD1
J gene: TRBJ2-1

CDR3 protein: CATSEQGRTGELFF
CDR3 DNA: TGTGCCACCAGTGAGCAGGGGCGGACCGGGGAGCTGTTTTTT
V gene: TRBV24-1
clone size: .
D gene: .
J gene: TRBJ2-2

CDR3 protein: CASSKLGADGYTF
CDR3 DNA: TGTGCCAGCAGCAAGCTTGGGGCGGATGGCTACACCTTC
V gene: TRBV27
clone size: .
D gene: .
J gene: TRBJ1-2

CDR3 protein: CASSGGQARSLNKLFGYTF
CDR3 DNA: TGTGCCAGCAGTGGGGGACAGGCCAGAAGCCTTAACAAGTTGTTCGGCTACACCTTC
V gene: TRBV25-1
clone size: once
D gene: TRBD1
J gene: TRBJ1-2

CDR3 protein: CASSLTFRPDTQYF
CDR3 DNA: TGTGCCAGCAGCTTGACATTTAGGCCAGATACGCAGTATTTT
V gene: TRBV5-5
clone size: .
D gene: .
J gene: TRBJ2-3

CDR3 protein: CASSHAGTGDTEAFF
CDR3 DNA: TGCGCCAGCAGCCACGCCGGGACAGGGGACACTGAAGCTTTCTTT
V gene: TRBV4-1
clone size: medium-sized
D gene: TRBD1
J gene: TRBJ1-1

CDR3 protein: CSARGLAGASYEQYF
CDR3 DNA: TGCAGTGCTAGAGGGCTAGCGGGAGCGTCCTACGAGCAGTACTTC
V gene: TRBV20-1
clone size: .
D gene: TRBD2
J gene: TRBJ2-7

CDR3 protein: CASRGTGENYGYTF
CDR3 DNA: TGTGCCAGTAGAGGGACAGGGGAAAACTATGGCTACACCTTC
V gene: TRBV19
clone size: .
D gene: TRBD1
J gene: TRBJ1-2

CDR3 protein: CSASDGQGNNQPQHF
CDR3 DNA: TGCAGTGCTAGCGACGGACAGGGGAACAATCAGCCCCAGCATTTT
V gene: TRBV20-1
clone size: .
D gene: TRBD1
J gene: TRBJ1-5

CDR3 protein: CASSTAAGGPQETQYF
CDR3 DNA: TGTGCCAGCAGTACGGCGGCAGGGGGACCCCAAGAGACCCAGTACTTC
V gene: TRBV6-1
clone size: few
D gene: TRBD1
J gene: TRBJ2-5

CDR3 protein: CASSPSGTGKNTEAFF
CDR3 DNA: TGTGCCAGCAGCCCTTCCGGGACAGGGAAGAACACTGAAGCTTTCTTT
V gene: TRBV6-1
clone size: .
D gene: TRBD1
J gene: TRBJ1-1

CDR3 protein: CASSLGGVLGNQPQHF
CDR3 DNA: TGTGCCAGCAGTCTAGGCGGGGTTCTGGGCAATCAGCCCCAGCATTTT
V gene: TRBV6-1
clone size: .
D gene: .
J gene: TRBJ1-5

CDR3 protein: CATSDSNQPQHF
CDR3 DNA: TGTGCCACCAGTGATAGCAATCAGCCCCAGCATTTT
V gene: TRBV24-1
clone size: .
D gene: .
J gene: TRBJ1-5

CDR3 protein: CASSYGGQGTYEQYF
CDR3 DNA: TGTGCCAGCAGTTACGGGGGACAGGGCACCTACGAGCAGTACTTC
V gene: TRBV6-5
clone size: once
D gene: TRBD1
J gene: TRBJ2-7

CDR3 protein: CSARALQVGQGARNEQYF
CDR3 DNA: TGCAGTGCTAGAGCCCTCCAAGTGGGACAGGGGGCCAGAAACGAGCAGTACTTC
V gene: TRBV20-1
clone size: .
D gene: TRBD1
J gene: TRBJ2-7

CDR3 protein: CASSRGQERKETQYF
CDR3 DNA: TGTGCCAGCAGCCGAGGACAGGAGAGGAAAGAGACCCAGTACTTC
V gene: TRBV11-2
clone size: few
D gene: TRBD1
J gene: TRBJ2-5

CDR3 protein: CASSATGTGELFF
CDR3 DNA: TGTGCCAGCAGCGCCACGGGTACCGGGGAGCTGTTTTTT
V gene: TRBV7-6
clone size: .
D gene: .
J gene: TRBJ2-2